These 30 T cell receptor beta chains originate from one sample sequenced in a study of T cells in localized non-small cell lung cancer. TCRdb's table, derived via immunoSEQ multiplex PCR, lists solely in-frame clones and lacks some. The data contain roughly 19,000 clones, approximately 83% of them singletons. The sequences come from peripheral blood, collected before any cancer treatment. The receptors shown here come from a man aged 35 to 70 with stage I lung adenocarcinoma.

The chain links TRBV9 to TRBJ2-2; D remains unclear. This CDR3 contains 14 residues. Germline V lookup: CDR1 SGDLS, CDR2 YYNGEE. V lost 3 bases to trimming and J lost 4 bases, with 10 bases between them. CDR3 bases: TGTGCCAGCAGCGGCTCAGGCTTCACCGGGGAGCTGTTTTTT. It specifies CASSGSGFTGELFF.

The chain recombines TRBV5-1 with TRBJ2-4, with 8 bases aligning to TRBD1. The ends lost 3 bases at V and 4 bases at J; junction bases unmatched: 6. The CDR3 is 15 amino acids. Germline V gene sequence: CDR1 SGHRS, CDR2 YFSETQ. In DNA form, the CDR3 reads TGCGCCAGCAGCTCGGTGACAGGGGTAAAAAACATTCAGTACTTC. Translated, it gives CASSSVTGVKNIQYF.

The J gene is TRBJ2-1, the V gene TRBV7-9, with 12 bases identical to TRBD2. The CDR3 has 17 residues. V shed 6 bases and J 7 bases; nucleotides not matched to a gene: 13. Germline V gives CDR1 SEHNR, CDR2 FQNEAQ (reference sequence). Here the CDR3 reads CASSILGRLAGENEQFF. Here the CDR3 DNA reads TGTGCCAGCAGTATACTGGGCAGACTAGCGGGAGAAAATGAGCAGTTCTTC.

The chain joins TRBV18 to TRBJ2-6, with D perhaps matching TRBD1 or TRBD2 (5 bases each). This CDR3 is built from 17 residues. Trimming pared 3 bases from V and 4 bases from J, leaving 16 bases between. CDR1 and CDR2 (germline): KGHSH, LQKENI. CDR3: CASSPGTAFGGANVLTF. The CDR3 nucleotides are TGTGCCAGCTCACCCGGGACCGCCTTCGGGGGGGCCAACGTCCTGACTTTC.

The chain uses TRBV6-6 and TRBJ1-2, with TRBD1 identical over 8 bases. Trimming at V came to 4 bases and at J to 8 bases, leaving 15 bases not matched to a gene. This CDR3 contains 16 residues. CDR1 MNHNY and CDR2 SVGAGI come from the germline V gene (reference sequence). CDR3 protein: CASSSPSRDRLEGYTF. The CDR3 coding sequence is TGTGCCAGCAGTTCCCCCTCCCGGGACAGGCTTGAGGGCTACACCTTC.

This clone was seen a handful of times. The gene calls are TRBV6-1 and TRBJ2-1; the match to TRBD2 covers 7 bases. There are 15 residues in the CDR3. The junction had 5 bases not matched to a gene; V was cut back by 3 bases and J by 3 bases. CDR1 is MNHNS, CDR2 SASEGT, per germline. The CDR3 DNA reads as TGTGCCAGCAGTGAGTGGGAGGGCCTCTACAATGAGCAGTTCTTC. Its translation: CASSEWEGLYNEQFF.

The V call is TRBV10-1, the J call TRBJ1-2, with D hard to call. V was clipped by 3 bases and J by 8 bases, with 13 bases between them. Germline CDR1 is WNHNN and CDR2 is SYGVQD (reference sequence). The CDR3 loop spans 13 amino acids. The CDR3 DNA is TGCGCCAGCAGTGAAGGTCCGGCTGGGGGCTACACCTTC. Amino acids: CASSEGPAGGYTF.

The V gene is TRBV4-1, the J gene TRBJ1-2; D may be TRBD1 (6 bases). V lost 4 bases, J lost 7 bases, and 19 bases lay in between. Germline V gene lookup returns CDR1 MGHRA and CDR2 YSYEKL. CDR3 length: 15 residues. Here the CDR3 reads CASSRSGGPGGGYTF. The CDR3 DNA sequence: TGCGCCAGCAGCCGTTCCGGGGGGCCGGGGGGTGGCTACACCTTC.

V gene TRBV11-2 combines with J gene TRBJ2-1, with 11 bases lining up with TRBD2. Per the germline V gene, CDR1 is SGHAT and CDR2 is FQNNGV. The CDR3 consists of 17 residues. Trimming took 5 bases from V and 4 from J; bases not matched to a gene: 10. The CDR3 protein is CASSPYSGGAGYNEQFF. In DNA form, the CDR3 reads TGTGCCAGCAGCCCGTATAGCGGGGGGGCAGGGTACAATGAGCAGTTCTTC.

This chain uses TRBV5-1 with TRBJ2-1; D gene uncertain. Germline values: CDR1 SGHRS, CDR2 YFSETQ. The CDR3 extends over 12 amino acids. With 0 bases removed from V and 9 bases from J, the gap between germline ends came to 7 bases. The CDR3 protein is CASSLDLFEQFF. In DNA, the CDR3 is TGCGCCAGCAGCTTGGACTTATTTGAGCAGTTCTTC.

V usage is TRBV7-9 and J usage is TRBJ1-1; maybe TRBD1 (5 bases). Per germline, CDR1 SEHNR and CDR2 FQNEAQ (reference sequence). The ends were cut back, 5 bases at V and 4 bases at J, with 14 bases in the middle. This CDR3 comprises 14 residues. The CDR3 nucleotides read TGTGCCAGCAGCCCGACAGCAAGGAGCACTGAAGCTTTCTTT. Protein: CASSPTARSTEAFF.

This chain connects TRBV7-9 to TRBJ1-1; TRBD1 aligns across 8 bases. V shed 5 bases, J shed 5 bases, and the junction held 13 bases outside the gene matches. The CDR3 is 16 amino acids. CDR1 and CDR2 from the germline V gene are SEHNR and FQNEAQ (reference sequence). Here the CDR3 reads CASSPSLDRGRTEAFF. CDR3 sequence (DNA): TGTGCCAGCAGCCCGAGCCTCGACAGGGGACGGACTGAAGCTTTCTTT.

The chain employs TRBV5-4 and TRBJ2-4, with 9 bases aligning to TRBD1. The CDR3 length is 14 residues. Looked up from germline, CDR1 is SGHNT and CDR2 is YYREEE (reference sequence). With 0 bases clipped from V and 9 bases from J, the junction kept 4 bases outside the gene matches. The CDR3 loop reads CASSLGTTGGIQYF. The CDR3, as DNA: TGTGCCAGCAGCTTGGGTACGACAGGGGGCATTCAGTACTTC.

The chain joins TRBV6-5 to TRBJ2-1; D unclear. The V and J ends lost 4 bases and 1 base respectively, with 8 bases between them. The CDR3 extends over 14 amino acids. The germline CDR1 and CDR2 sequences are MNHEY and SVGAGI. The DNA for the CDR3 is TGTGCCAGCAGTTTTTCAAATTCCTACAATGAGCAGTTCTTC. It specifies CASSFSNSYNEQFF.

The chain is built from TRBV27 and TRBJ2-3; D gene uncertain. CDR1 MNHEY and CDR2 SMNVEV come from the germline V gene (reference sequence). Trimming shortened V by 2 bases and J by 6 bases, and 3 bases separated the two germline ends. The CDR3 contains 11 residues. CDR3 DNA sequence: TGTGCCAGCAGTTTAATGGATACGCAGTATTTT. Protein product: CASSLMDTQYF.

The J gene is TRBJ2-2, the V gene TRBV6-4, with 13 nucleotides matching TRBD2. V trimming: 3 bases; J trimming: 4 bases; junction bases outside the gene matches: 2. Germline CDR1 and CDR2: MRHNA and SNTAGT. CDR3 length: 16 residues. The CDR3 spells CASSEGLAGFTGELFF. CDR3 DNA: TGTGCCAGCAGTGAGGGACTAGCGGGATTCACCGGGGAGCTGTTTTTT.

CDR3 protein: CSVESGSGANVLTF. CDR3 sequence (DNA): TGCAGCGTTGAATCGGGCTCTGGGGCCAACGTCCTGACTTTC. V is TRBV29-1 and J is TRBJ2-6; unclear D gene. The CDR3 has 14 amino acids. Germline loops: CDR1 SQVTM, CDR2 ANQGSEA. V was clipped by 2 bases and J by 0 bases, with 5 bases between them.

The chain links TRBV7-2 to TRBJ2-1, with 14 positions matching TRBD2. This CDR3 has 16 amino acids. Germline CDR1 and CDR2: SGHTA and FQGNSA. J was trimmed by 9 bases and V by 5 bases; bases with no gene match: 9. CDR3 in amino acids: CASSTWTSGRSGEQFF. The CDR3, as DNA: TGTGCCAGCAGCACTTGGACTAGCGGGAGGTCGGGTGAGCAGTTCTTC.

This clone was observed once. Written as DNA, the CDR3 is TGTGCCAGCAGGTATCCTAGCGGGGGGGCCGGAGATACGCAGTATTTT. Translating it yields CASRYPSGGAGDTQYF. The chain recombines TRBV2 with TRBJ2-3, with 12 bases fitting TRBD2. CDR1 and CDR2 (germline): SNHLY, FYNNEI. Losses at the gene ends were 6 bases for V and 5 bases for J; bases not matched to a gene: 9. This CDR3 contains 16 residues. Drawing the rest from reference TRBV2 and TRBJ2-3, the complete variable domain is EPEVTQTPSHQVTQMGQEVILRCVPISNHLYFYWYRQILGQKVEFLVSFYNNEISEKSEIFDDQFSVERPDGSNFTLKIRSTKLEDSAMYFCASRYPSGGAGDTQYFGPGTRLTVL.

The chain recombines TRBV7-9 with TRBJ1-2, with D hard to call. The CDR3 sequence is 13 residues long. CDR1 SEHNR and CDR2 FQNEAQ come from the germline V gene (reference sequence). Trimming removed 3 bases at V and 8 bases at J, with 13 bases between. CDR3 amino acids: CASSLAGERGYTF. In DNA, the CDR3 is TGTGCCAGCAGCTTGGCCGGCGAAAGGGGCTACACCTTC.

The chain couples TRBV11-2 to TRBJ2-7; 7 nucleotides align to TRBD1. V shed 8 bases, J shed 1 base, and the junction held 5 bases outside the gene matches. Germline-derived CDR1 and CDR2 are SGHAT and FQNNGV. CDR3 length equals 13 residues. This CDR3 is CASEDRASYEQYF. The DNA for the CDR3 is TGTGCCAGCGAAGACAGGGCGTCCTACGAGCAGTACTTC.

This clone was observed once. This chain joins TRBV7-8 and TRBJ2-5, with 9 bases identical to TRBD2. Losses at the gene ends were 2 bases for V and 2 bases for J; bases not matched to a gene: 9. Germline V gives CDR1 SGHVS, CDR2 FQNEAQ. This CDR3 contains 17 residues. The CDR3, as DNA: TGTGCCAGCAGCTTAACCAAGGGCGGGAGGGGACAAGAGACCCAGTACTTC. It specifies CASSLTKGGRGQETQYF. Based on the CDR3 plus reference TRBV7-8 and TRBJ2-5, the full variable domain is GAGVSQSPRYKVAKRGQDVALRCDPISGHVSLFWYQQALGQGPEFLTYFQNEAQLDKSGLPSDRFFAERPEGSVSTLKIQRTQQEDSAVYLCASSLTKGGRGQETQYFGPGTRLLVL.

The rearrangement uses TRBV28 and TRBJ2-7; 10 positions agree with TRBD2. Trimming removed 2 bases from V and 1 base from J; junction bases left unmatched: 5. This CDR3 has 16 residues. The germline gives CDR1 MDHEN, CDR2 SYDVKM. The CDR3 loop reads CASSLTSGMGSYEQYF. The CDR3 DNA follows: TGTGCCAGCAGTTTAACTAGCGGGATGGGGTCCTACGAGCAGTACTTC.

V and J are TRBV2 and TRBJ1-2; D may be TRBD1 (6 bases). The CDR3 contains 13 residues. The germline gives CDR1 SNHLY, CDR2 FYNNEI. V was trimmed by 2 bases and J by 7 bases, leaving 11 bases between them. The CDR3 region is CASSETGLGGYTF. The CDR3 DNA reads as TGTGCCAGCAGTGAAACAGGGTTGGGTGGCTACACCTTC. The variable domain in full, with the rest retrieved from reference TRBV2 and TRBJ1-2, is EPEVTQTPSHQVTQMGQEVILRCVPISNHLYFYWYRQILGQKVEFLVSFYNNEISEKSEIFDDQFSVERPDGSNFTLKIRSTKLEDSAMYFCASSETGLGGYTFGSGTRLTVV.

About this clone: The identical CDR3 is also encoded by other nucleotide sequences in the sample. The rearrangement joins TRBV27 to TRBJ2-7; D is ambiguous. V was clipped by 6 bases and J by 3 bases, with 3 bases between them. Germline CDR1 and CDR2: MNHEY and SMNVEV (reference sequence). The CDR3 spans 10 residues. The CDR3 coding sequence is TGTGCCAGCAGCCTCTACGAGCAGTACTTC. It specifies CASSLYEQYF.

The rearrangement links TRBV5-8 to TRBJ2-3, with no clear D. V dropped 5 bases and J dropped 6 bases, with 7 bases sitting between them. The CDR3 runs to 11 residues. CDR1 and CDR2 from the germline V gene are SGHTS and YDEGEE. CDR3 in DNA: TGTGCCAGCAGAATTATCGATACGCAGTATTTT. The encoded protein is CASRIIDTQYF.

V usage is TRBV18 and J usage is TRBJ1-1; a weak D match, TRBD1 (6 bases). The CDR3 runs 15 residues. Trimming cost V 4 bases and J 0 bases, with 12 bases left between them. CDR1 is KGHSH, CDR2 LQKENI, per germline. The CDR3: CASSRTDSMNTEAFF. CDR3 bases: TGTGCCAGCTCACGGACGGACAGCATGAACACTGAAGCTTTCTTT.

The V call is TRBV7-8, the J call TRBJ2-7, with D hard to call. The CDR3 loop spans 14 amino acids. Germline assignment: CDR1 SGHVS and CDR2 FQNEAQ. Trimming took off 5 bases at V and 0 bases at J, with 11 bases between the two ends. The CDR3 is CASSPRPVSYEQYF. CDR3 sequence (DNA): TGTGCCAGCAGCCCCAGACCGGTCTCCTACGAGCAGTACTTC.

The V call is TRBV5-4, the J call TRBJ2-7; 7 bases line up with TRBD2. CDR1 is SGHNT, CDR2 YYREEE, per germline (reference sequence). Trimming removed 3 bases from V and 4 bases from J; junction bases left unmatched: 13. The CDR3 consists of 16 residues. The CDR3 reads CASSSYTGTMGYEQYF. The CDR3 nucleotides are TGTGCCAGCAGCTCCTATACCGGGACTATGGGATACGAGCAGTACTTC.

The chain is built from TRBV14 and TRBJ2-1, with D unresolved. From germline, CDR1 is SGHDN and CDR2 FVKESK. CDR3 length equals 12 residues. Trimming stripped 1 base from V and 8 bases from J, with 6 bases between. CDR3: CASSQALHEQFF. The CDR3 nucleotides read TGTGCCAGCAGCCAAGCTCTGCATGAGCAGTTCTTC.